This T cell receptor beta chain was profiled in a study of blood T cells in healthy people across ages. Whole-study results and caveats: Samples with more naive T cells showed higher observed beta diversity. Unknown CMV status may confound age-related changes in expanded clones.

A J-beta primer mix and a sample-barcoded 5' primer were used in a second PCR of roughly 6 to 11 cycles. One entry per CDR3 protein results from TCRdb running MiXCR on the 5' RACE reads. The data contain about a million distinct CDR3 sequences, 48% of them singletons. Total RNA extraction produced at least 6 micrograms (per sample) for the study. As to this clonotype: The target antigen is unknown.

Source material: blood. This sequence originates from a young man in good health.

The CDR3 spells CASAPDRGIRDTQYF. The DNA of the CDR3 is TGCGCCAGCGCCCCCGACAGGGGTATTAGAGATACGCAGTATTTT. V usage is TRBV4-1 and J usage is TRBJ2-3; 8 bases fit TRBD1. Trimming removed 8 bases from V and 5 bases from J; junction bases left unmatched: 12. Germline assignment: CDR1 MGHRA and CDR2 YSYEKL. The CDR3 covers 15 residues.